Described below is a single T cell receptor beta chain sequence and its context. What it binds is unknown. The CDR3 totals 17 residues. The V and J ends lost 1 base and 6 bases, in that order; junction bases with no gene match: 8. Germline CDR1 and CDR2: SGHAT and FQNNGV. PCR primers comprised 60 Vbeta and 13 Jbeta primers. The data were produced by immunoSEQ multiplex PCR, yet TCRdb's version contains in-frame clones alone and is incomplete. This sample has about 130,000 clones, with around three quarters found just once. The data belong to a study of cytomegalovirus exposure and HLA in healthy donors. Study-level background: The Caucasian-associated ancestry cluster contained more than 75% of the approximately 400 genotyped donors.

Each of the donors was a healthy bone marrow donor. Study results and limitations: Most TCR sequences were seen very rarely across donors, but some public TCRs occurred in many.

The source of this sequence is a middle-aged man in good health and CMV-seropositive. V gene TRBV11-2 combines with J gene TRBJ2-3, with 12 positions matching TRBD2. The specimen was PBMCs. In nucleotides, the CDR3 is TGTGCCAGCAGCTTAGCTCTAGCGGGAGGGCCAGGGGATACGCAGTATTTT. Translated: CASSLALAGGPGDTQYF.